The entry below gives a single T cell receptor beta chain sequence along with its context. Its antigen is not identified. Produced via immunoSEQ multiplex PCR; TCRdb's table is partial and in-frame only. The sample has about 58,000 clones, about 90% seen once; the top ten hold more than 3%. The entry originates in a study of OX40 agonist ivuxolimab in advanced cancers. Regarding the study as a whole: Several nonresponders also turned out to have low normalized T-cell clonal expansion.

The CDR3 length is 13 residues. V shed 5 bases and J shed 3 bases, with 11 bases lying between them. Per the germline V gene, CDR1 is SQVTM and CDR2 is ANQGSEA. Autoimmune disease history or systemic immunosuppression barred patients. The clonotype originates from an adult with an advanced solid tumor such as melanoma, head and neck, liver or kidney cancer. V and J are TRBV29-1 and TRBJ2-1; D may be TRBD2 (5 bases). The source material was CD4+ or CD8+ T cells sorted from blood, sampled in a trial of the OX40 agonist ivuxolimab. The CDR3 nucleotides are TGCAGCGTTATGGGAGCACGCTACAATGAGCAGTTCTTC. It codes for CSVMGARYNEQFF.